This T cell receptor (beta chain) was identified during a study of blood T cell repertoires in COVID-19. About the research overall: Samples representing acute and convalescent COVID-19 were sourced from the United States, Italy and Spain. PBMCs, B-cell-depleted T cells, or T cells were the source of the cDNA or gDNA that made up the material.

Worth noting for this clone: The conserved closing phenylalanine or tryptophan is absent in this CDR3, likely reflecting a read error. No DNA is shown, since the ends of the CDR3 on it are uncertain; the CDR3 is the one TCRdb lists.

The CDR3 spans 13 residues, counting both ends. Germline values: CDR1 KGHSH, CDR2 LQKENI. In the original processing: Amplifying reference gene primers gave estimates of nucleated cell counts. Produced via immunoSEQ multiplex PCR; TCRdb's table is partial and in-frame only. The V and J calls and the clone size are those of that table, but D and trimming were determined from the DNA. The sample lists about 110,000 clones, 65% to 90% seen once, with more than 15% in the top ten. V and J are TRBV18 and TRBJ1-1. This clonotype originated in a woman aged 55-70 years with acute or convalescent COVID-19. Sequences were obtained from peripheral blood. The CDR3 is CASSPEPGGAAIS.